The 15 T cell receptor beta chains below come from one sample, sequenced in a study of early T cells in non-severe SARS-CoV-2 infection. MiXCR was run by TCRdb on the 5' RACE reads, yielding one entry per CDR3 protein. The sample holds roughly 80,000 distinct CDR3 sequences, around 11% seen once. The input for sequencing was whole blood, taken at baseline. Source of these receptors: an adult who was a healthcare worker with PCR-confirmed SARS-CoV-2 infection or an uninfected control (not recorded which).

This clonotype was detected a few times. CDR3 DNA sequence: TGTGCTAGTGGTTTGTCCCAGACACCTAGCACAGATACGCAGTATTTT. Its translation: CASGLSQTPSTDTQYF. J is TRBJ2-3 and V is TRBV12-5; D unclear. Germline CDR1 is LGHNT and CDR2 is FRNRAP. The CDR3 spans 16 residues. Trimming removed 2 bases from V and 0 bases from J, with 12 bases in between.

There are many counts of this clonotype. V usage is TRBV5-4 and J usage is TRBJ2-5; TRBD2 agrees at 10 bases. The V and J ends lost 6 bases and 1 base, in that order; junction bases with no gene match: 9. The CDR3 spans 16 residues. Germline lookup yields CDR1 SGHNT and CDR2 YYREEE (reference sequence). CDR3 coding DNA: TGTGCCAGCACCCCGGGAGGACTAGCGGCCCAAGAGACCCAGTACTTC. It translates to CASTPGGLAAQETQYF.

This clonotype has a handful of counts. This chain links TRBV12-3 or TRBV12-4 with TRBJ2-1; D perhaps matches TRBD2 (5 bases). Trimming took off 6 bases at V and 7 bases at J, with 19 bases between the two ends. The CDR3 is made up of 15 amino acids. CDR3 sequence (DNA): TGTGCCAGCAGCCGTCAGCGGACCGTTGCAAATGAGCAGTTCTTC. This translates into CASSRQRTVANEQFF.

This clonotype has only a few counts. This chain links TRBV28 with TRBJ1-2; D is unclear. This CDR3 is built from 14 residues. V gave up 4 bases and J gave up 6 bases, with 15 bases separating them. The germline V gene encodes CDR1 MDHEN and CDR2 SYDVKM. This chain's CDR3 is CASSSPVGVDGYTF. CDR3 DNA: TGTGCCAGCAGTTCCCCCGTCGGGGTGGATGGCTACACCTTC.

This clonotype appeared many times. The chain uses TRBV20-1 and TRBJ2-1; D is undetermined. CDR3 size: 12 residues. The V and J ends lost 5 bases and 9 bases respectively, with 14 bases between them. The germline gives CDR1 DFQATT, CDR2 SNEGSKA (reference sequence). The CDR3 DNA follows: TGCAGTGCTTACCACGGCCCAGGTGAGCAGTTCTTC. It encodes CSAYHGPGEQFF.

V gene TRBV30 combines with J gene TRBJ2-7, with TRBD2 identical over 13 bases. The CDR3 sequence is 13 residues long. Unmatched junction bases numbered 3, after V lost 3 bases and J lost 7 bases. CDR1 and CDR2 from the germline V gene are GTSNPN and SVGIG (reference sequence). The CDR3 region is CAWSTGLAGEQYF. CDR3 in DNA: TGTGCCTGGAGCACGGGACTAGCGGGGGAGCAGTACTTC. Variable domain in full (rest from reference TRBV30 and TRBJ2-7): SQTIHQWPATLVQPVGSPLSLECTVEGTSNPNLYWYRQAAGRGLQLLFYSVGIGQISSEVPQNLSASRPQDRQFILSSKKLLLSDSGFYLCAWSTGLAGEQYFGPGTRLTVT.

The rearrangement links TRBV29-1 to TRBJ2-6; TRBD1 agrees at 9 bases. V was clipped by 4 bases and J by 0 bases; unmatched bases: 1. This CDR3 is built from 15 residues. In germline, CDR1 is SQVTM, CDR2 ANQGSEA. This CDR3 reads CSVAGQGSGANVLTF. The CDR3 DNA sequence: TGCAGCGTTGCGGGACAGGGCTCTGGGGCCAACGTCCTGACTTTC.

This clonotype appeared a few times. V usage is TRBV6-2 or TRBV6-3 and J usage is TRBJ2-3; D ambiguous. CDR3 length equals 13 residues. Per germline, CDR1 MNHEY and CDR2 SVGEGT. Trimming removed 7 bases from V and 0 bases from J, with 8 bases in between. This CDR3 reads CASNPTSTDTQYF. The CDR3 nucleotides are TGTGCCAGCAATCCAACAAGCACAGATACGCAGTATTTT.

The CDR3 protein is CASHAGVTDTQYF. CDR3 coding DNA: TGTGCCAGCCACGCGGGGGTCACAGATACGCAGTATTTT. The chain combines TRBV7-9 with TRBJ2-3; 7 bases match TRBD2. V trimming: 8 bases; J trimming: 2 bases; junction bases outside the gene matches: 4. The CDR3 is 13 amino acids. Germline-derived CDR1 and CDR2 are SEHNR and FQNEAQ (reference sequence). Using reference TRBV7-9 and TRBJ2-3 for the parts outside the CDR3, the full variable domain is DTGVSQNPRHKITKRGQNVTFRCDPISEHNRLYWYRQTLGQGPEFLTYFQNEAQLEKSRLLSDRFSAERPKGSFSTLEIQRTEQGDSAMYLCASHAGVTDTQYFGPGTRLTVL.

The chain couples TRBV12-3 or TRBV12-4 to TRBJ1-6; a weak D match, TRBD1 (5 bases). Trimming took off 7 bases at V and 6 bases at J, with 10 bases between the two ends. The CDR3 runs to 13 residues. The CDR3 DNA sequence: TGTGCCAGCACCCGGGGCCTTAATTCACCCCTCCACTTT. It codes for CASTRGLNSPLHF.

This clonotype has more than one count but fewer than ten. The rearrangement uses TRBV19 and TRBJ2-3; D ambiguous. This CDR3 comprises 11 residues. Germline values: CDR1 LNHDA, CDR2 SQIVND (reference sequence). Trimming took 3 bases from V and 10 from J, leaving 8 bases between them. CDR3 in amino acids: CASSISRAQYF. The CDR3 bases are TGTGCCAGTAGTATTAGCCGTGCGCAGTATTTT.

At least ten counts were recorded for this clonotype. The chain combines TRBV9 with TRBJ2-7; maybe TRBD2 (6 bases). Trimming took 0 bases from V and 2 from J, leaving 9 bases between them. The CDR3 is made up of 14 amino acids. The V gene's germline CDR1 is SGDLS and CDR2 YYNGEE. The CDR3 loop is CASSVGWGAYEQYF. The CDR3 DNA reads as TGTGCCAGCAGCGTAGGTTGGGGGGCCTACGAGCAGTACTTC.

The V and J genes are TRBV5-6 and TRBJ1-2; no reliable D call. V lost 0 bases and J lost 8, with 8 bases in between. The CDR3 covers 12 residues. Germline V gene sequence: CDR1 SGHDT, CDR2 YYEEEE. This chain's CDR3 is CASSLDVEGYTF. CDR3 coding DNA: TGTGCCAGCAGCTTGGACGTTGAGGGCTACACCTTC.

This clonotype was seen many times. CDR3 in DNA: TGTGCAAGTCGCTCTAGCGGTGGCGGCTACACCTTC. It codes for CASRSSGGGYTF. The V and J genes are TRBV12-2 and TRBJ1-2. TRBV12-2 is a documented pseudogene. The CDR3 runs to 12 residues.

This clonotype was observed a handful of times. The J gene is TRBJ2-7, the V gene TRBV7-2; D ambiguous. There are 12 residues in the CDR3. CDR1 is SGHTA and CDR2 is FQGNSA in the germline V gene. Trimming cost V 5 bases and J 3 bases, with 8 bases left between them. The CDR3 nucleotides read TGTGCCAGCAGCCTGACACTCTACGAGCAGTACTTC. Its translation: CASSLTLYEQYF. The entire variable domain, with the rest obtained from reference TRBV7-2 and TRBJ2-7, is as follows: GAGVSQSPSNKVTEKGKDVELRCDPISGHTALYWYRQSLGQGLEFLIYFQGNSAPDKSGLPSDRFSAERTGGSVSTLTIQRTQQEDSAVYLCASSLTLYEQYFGPGTRLTVT.